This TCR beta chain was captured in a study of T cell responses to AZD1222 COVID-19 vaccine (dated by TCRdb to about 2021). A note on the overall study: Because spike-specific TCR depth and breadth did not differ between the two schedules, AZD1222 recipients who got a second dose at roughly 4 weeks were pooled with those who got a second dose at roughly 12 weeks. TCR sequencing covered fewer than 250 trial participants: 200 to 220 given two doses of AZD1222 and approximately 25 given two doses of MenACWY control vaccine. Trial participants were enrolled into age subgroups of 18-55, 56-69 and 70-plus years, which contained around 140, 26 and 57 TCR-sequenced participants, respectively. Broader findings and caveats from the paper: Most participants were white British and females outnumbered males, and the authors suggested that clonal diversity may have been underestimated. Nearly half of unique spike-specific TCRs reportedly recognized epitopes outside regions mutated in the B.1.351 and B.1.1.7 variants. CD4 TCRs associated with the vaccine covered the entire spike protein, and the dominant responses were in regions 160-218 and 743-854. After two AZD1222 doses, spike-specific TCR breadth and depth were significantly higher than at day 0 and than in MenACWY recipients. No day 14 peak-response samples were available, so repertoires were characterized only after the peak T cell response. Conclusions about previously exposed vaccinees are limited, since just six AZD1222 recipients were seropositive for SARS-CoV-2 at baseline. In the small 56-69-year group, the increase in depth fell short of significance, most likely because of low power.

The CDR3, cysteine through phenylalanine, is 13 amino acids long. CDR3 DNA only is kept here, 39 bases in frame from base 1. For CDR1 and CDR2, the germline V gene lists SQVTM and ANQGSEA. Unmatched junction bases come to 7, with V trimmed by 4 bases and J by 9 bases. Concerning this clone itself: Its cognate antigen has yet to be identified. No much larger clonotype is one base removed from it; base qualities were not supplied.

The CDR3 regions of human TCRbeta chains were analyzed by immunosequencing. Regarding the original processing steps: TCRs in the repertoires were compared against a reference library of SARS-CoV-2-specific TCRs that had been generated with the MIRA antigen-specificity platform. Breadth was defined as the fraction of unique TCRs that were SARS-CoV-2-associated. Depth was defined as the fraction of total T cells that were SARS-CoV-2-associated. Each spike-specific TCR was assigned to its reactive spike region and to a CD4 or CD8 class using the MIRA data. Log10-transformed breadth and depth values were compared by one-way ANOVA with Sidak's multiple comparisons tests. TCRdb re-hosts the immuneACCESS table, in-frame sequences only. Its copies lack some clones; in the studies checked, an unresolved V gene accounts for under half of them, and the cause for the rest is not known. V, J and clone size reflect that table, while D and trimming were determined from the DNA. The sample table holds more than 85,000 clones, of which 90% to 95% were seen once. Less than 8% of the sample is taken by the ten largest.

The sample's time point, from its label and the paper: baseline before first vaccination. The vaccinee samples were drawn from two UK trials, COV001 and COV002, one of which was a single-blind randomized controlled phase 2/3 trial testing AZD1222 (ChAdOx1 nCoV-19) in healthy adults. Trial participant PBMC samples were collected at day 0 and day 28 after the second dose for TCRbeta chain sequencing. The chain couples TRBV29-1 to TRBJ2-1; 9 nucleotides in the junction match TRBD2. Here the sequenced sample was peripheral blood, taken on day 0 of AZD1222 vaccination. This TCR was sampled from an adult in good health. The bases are TGCAGCGTTGGGGGCGGGAGGGCAGGTGAGCAGTTCTTC. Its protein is CSVGGGRAGEQFF.